A selection of T cell receptor beta chains follows, all from one sample in a study of blood T cell repertoires in COVID-19. Repertoires were generated with immunoSEQ multiplex PCR, while TCRdb's copy carries only in-frame clones and drops some. The sample contains roughly 53,000 clones, about 89% of which appear only once. The sequenced sample was peripheral blood. The receptors derive from a man in his 60s with acute or convalescent COVID-19. Both conserved end residues are part of each CDR3.

v_call | cdr3_aa
TRBV14 | CASSQDGLRGSYEQYF
TRBV5-6 | CASSLDSGRTGNTIYF
TRBV6-5 | CASSPIQGATGELFF
TRBV7-8 | CASSLLRGINTEAFF
TRBV24-1 | CATSDWGQGSGANVLTF
TRBV6-2/TRBV6-3 | CASSRTSGGLHNEQFF
TRBV7-9 | CASSFRRGTEAFF
TRBV10-3 | CATTRKGKQFF
TRBV7-2 | CASSSGGFYGYTF
TRBV10-1 | CASGDSTPGTGELFF
TRBV19 | CASNWGQGAYGYTF
TRBV2 | CASQGTGGRAFF
TRBV25-1 | CASSEQLHTQYF
TRBV9 | CASSPRGGTGNTIYF
TRBV6-6 | CASSLQGLNTEAFF
TRBV5-1 | CASSSPRNRVGHTIYF
TRBV6-5 | CASTGTYQPQHF
TRBV5-1 | CASSLRQNTGELFF
TRBV18 | CASSPGPGREQYF
TRBV5-1 | CASSLVKPGQGTTGELFF
TRBV5-1 | CASSRDRSGMNTEAFF
TRBV5-6 | CASSLAGRQYQETQYF
TRBV5-1 | CASSLVGASNQPQHF
TRBV7-9 | CASSQGGFNQPQHF
TRBV7-2 | CASSLMAGYEQYF
TRBV5-1 | CASSSLVGQRYSGNTIYF
TRBV10-2 | CASRAGTGLSTEAFF
TRBV27 | CASSFWGLSTDTQYF
TRBV30 | CAWSTGHTTNNEKLFF
TRBV7-9 | CASSLGQTRNTGELFF
TRBV19 | CASSIATGELFF
TRBV7-6 | CASSLAAPGTAVNEQFF
TRBV30 | CAWTRDRGEYTF
TRBV3-1/TRBV3-2 | CASSQYVSTNEQYF
TRBV30 | CAWRVLGPHPMNTEAFF